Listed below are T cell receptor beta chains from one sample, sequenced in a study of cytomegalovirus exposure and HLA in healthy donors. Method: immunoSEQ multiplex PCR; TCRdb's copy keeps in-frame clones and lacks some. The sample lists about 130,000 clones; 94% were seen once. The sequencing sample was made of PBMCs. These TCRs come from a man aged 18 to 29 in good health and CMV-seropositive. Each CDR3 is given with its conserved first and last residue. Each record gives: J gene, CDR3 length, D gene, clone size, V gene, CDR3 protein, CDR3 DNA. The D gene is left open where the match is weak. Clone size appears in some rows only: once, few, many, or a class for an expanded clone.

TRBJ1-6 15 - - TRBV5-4 CASSSSGQHNSPLHF TGTGCCAGCAGCTCTTCCGGACAGCATAATTCACCCCTCCACTTT
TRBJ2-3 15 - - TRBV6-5 CASSYNANNYRGQYF TGTGCCAGCAGTTACAACGCCAATAACTACCGGGGGCAGTATTTT
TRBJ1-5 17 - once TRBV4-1 CASSHLSGGVGDQPQHF TGCGCCAGCAGCCACCTGAGCGGGGGGGTGGGAGATCAGCCCCAGCATTTT
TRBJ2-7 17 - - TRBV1 CTSSQGGSGRTSYEQYF TGCACCAGCAGCCAAGGGGGCAGCGGGAGAACCTCCTACGAGCAGTACTTC
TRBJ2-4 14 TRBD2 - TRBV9 CASSLRAGGNIQYF TGTGCCAGCAGCCTCCGGGCGGGGGGAAACATTCAGTACTTC
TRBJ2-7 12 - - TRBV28 CASNGRAYEQYF TGTGCCAGCAACGGGAGAGCCTACGAGCAGTACTTC
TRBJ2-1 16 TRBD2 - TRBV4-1 CASSQDRGTSGNEQFF TGCGCCAGCAGCCAAGATCGGGGGACTAGCGGTAATGAGCAGTTCTTC
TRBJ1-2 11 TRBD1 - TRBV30 CAWIRQGGYTF TGTGCCTGGATTCGACAGGGAGGCTACACCTTC
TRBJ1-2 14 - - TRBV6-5 CASRNRGDGYGYTF TGTGCCAGCAGAAATCGGGGGGATGGCTATGGCTACACCTTC
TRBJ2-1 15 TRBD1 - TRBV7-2 CASSLDRGAYNEQFF TGTGCCAGCAGTCTCGACAGGGGCGCCTACAATGAGCAGTTCTTC
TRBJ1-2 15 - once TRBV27 CASTSRQLGAGGYTF TGTGCCAGCACCTCCAGACAGTTGGGGGCCGGTGGCTACACCTTC
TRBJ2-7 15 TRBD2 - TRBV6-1 CASRVLAGLTNEQYF TGTGCCAGCAGAGTACTAGCGGGGTTAACAAACGAGCAGTACTTC
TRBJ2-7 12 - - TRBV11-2 CASSPTSYEQYF TGTGCCAGCAGCCCCACTAGTTACGAGCAGTACTTC
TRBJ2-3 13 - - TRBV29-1 CSGAYSQSDTQYF TGCAGCGGCGCCTATTCTCAATCAGATACGCAGTATTTT
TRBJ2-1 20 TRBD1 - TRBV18 CASSRYRDRAPRDVGYEQFF TGTGCCAGCTCACGATACCGGGACAGGGCCCCTCGGGACGTTGGTTATGAGCAGTTCTTC
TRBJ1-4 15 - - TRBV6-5 CASSYSRQGFGKLFF TGTGCCAGCAGTTACTCGAGGCAGGGGTTCGGGAAACTGTTTTTT
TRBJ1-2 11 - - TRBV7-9 CASSPGYGYTF TGTGCCAGCAGCCCAGGGTATGGCTACACCTTC
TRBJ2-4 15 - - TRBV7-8 CASSFTGVAKNIQYF TGTGCCAGCAGCTTTACAGGAGTAGCCAAAAACATTCAGTACTTC
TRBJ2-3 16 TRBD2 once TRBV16 CASSQLGLAGSDTQYF TGTGCCAGCAGCCAATTAGGACTAGCGGGATCTGATACGCAGTATTTT
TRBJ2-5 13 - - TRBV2 CASRETVGETQYF TGTGCCAGCAGAGAGACAGTGGGGGAGACCCAGTACTTC
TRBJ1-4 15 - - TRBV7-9 CASSSGQRPNEKLFF TGTGCCAGCAGCTCCGGACAGAGACCTAATGAAAAACTGTTTTTT
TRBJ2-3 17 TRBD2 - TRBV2 CASSQIPASGNTDTQYF TGTGCCAGCAGCCAAATCCCGGCTAGCGGGAACACAGATACGCAGTATTTT
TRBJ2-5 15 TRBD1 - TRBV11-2 CASSLRGTGEETQYF TGTGCCAGCAGCTTAAGAGGGACAGGGGAAGAGACCCAGTACTTC